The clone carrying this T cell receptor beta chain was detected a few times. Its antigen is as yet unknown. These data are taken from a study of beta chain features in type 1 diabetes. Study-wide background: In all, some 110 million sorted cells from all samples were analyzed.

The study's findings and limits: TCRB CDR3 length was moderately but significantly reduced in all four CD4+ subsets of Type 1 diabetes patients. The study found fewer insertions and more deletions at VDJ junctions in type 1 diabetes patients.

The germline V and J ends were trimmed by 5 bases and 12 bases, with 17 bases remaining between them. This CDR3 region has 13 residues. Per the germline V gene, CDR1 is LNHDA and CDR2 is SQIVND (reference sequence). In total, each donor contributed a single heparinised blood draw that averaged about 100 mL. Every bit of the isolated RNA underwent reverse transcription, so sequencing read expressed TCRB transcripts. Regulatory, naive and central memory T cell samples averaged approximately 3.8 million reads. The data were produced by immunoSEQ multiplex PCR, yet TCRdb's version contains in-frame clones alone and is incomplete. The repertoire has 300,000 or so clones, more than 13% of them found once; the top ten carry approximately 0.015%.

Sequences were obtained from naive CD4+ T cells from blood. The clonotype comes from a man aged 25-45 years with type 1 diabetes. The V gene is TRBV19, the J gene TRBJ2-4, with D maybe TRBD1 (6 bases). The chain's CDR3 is CASSPRTEGDQYF. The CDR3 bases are TGTGCCAGTAGTCCCAGGACAGAAGGGGATCAGTACTTC.